A single sample is the source of the 31 T cell receptor beta chains below, sequenced in a study of identical twins. One entry per CDR3 protein results from TCRdb running MiXCR on the 5' RACE reads. Of 200,000 to 250,000 distinct CDR3 sequences in the sample, around 8% were seen once. The same sample was also studied in work on yellow fever vaccine responses in identical twins.

The sequenced sample consisted of memory (CD45RO+) T cells sorted from blood. The receptor set was obtained from a woman under 30 in good health.

Ten or more counts support this clonotype. V gene TRBV12-3 or TRBV12-4 combines with J gene TRBJ1-4, with 7 bases identical to TRBD1. V was clipped by 6 bases and J by 5 bases; unmatched bases: 6. The CDR3 extends over 14 amino acids. The CDR3 loop is CASSPGQRNEKLFF. The CDR3 DNA is TGTGCCAGCAGCCCGGGACAGAGAAATGAAAAACTGTTTTTT.

At least ten counts were recorded for this clonotype. The chain carries TRBV20-1 and TRBJ2-1, with D possibly matching TRBD2 (6 bases). The V gene's germline CDR1 is DFQATT and CDR2 SNEGSKA (reference sequence). Trimming took off 4 bases at V and 7 bases at J, with 14 bases between the two ends. CDR3 length: 13 residues. The DNA of the CDR3 is TGCAGTGCTAAGGGACTCCCAGGGAATGAGCAGTTCTTC. Translation: CSAKGLPGNEQFF.

The genes are TRBV29-1 and TRBJ2-1; D is ambiguous. The V and J ends lost 3 bases and 0 bases respectively, with 12 bases between them. This CDR3 contains 15 residues. Germline-derived CDR1 and CDR2 are SQVTM and ANQGSEA. The CDR3 reads CSVEIGRASYNEQFF. CDR3 bases: TGCAGCGTTGAGATAGGACGGGCCTCCTACAATGAGCAGTTCTTC.

This chain uses TRBV5-1 with TRBJ2-3, with TRBD2 identical over 8 bases. This CDR3 has 15 residues. Germline CDR1 SGHRS, CDR2 YFSETQ. The junction had 8 bases not matched to a gene; V was cut back by 6 bases and J by 2 bases. In DNA form, the CDR3 reads TGCGCCAGCACCTGGGTAGCGGGGTCCACAGATACGCAGTATTTT. This sequence encodes CASTWVAGSTDTQYF.

This clonotype came up a few times. This chain connects TRBV2 to TRBJ2-3; the D is unclear. V was pared by 7 bases and J by 2 bases, with 19 bases between. CDR3 length equals 16 residues. The germline CDR1 and CDR2 sequences are SNHLY and FYNNEI. Here the CDR3 DNA reads TGTGCCAGCAAAGGTTCCCACCAAGCCTACACAGATACGCAGTATTTT. Translating it yields CASKGSHQAYTDTQYF.

This clonotype occurred many times. The V and J genes are TRBV6-6 and TRBJ2-1; D call uncertain. The CDR3 runs 11 residues. Germline CDR1 MNHNY, CDR2 SVGAGI (reference sequence). Trimming pared 7 bases from V and 10 bases from J, leaving 11 bases between. The chain's CDR3 is CASTLWGEQFF. The CDR3 nucleotides read TGTGCCAGCACCTTATGGGGAGAGCAGTTCTTC.

This rearrangement joins TRBV20-1 to TRBJ2-1; possibly TRBD1 for D (6 bases). The CDR3 sequence is 16 residues long. The germline V gene encodes CDR1 DFQATT and CDR2 SNEGSKA (reference sequence). V was clipped by 0 bases and J by 0 bases, with 12 bases between them. The CDR3 sequence is CSARDRDKNSYNEQFF. CDR3 coding DNA: TGCAGTGCTAGAGATCGGGACAAAAACTCCTACAATGAGCAGTTCTTC.

This clonotype was counted between two and nine times. The V and J genes are TRBV21-1 and TRBJ2-1; the DNA was not used to check the table's D call, TRBD2. TRBV21-1 is a pseudogene. This CDR3 has 21 amino acids. CDR3 DNA sequence: TGTGCCAGCAGCAAAGCCGAAGCGGGACATGAACAGCTAGCGGGCTACAATGAGCAGTTCTTC. Amino acids: CASSKAEAGHEQLAGYNEQFF.

In the case of this clonotype: At one end the junction does not follow the germline gene, possibly because of a read error. This rearrangement joins TRBV12-5 to TRBJ2-1, with D possibly TRBD2 on 5 matching bases. Germline V gives CDR1 LGHNT, CDR2 FRNRAP. The CDR3 length is 16 residues. CDR3 region: CTSGLVLGITHNEQFF. CDR3 in DNA: TGTACTAGTGGTTTGGTATTGGGGATAACGCACAATGAGCAGTTCTTC.

In this sample, this clonotype turned up many times. The V and J genes are TRBV5-1 and TRBJ2-7, with TRBD2 identical over 13 bases. The CDR3 totals 17 residues. The ends lost 4 bases at V and 5 bases at J; junction bases unmatched: 12. Germline values: CDR1 SGHRS, CDR2 YFSETQ. The CDR3 sequence is CASSPGTSGTSGDEQYF. In DNA, the CDR3 is TGCGCCAGCAGCCCAGGGACTAGCGGGACTTCCGGGGACGAGCAGTACTTC.

The table lists this clonotype with a few counts. The chain uses TRBV6-2 or TRBV6-3 and TRBJ2-1; 7 nucleotides line up with TRBD1. CDR3 length: 14 amino acids. Germline CDR1 MNHEY, CDR2 SVGEGT. V trimming: 10 bases; J trimming: 6 bases; junction bases outside the gene matches: 12. The CDR3 sequence: CAIKAGTEINEQFF. CDR3 DNA sequence: TGTGCCATCAAAGCCGGGACAGAAATCAATGAGCAGTTCTTC.

In this sample, this clonotype turned up many times. This chain uses TRBV18 with TRBJ2-3, with D hard to call. Germline V gives CDR1 KGHSH, CDR2 LQKENI. This CDR3 contains 13 residues. Trimming shortened V by 0 bases and J by 9 bases, and 10 bases separated the two germline ends. CDR3 sequence reads: CASSPPAPWTQYF. CDR3 DNA sequence: TGTGCCAGCTCACCACCTGCACCGTGGACGCAGTATTTT.

In this sample, this clonotype turned up a few times. The chain couples TRBV4-2 to TRBJ2-3; TRBD2 aligns across 13 bases. The germline V gene has CDR1 LGHNA and CDR2 YNFKEQ. The length of the CDR3 is 18 residues. The V gene end was trimmed by 1 base and the J gene end by 3 bases; junction bases not matched to a gene: 7. The CDR3 here is CASSQGTSGGLITDTQYF. For the CDR3, the DNA is TGTGCCAGCAGCCAAGGGACTAGCGGGGGACTTATTACAGATACGCAGTATTTT.

This clonotype was recorded many times. The chain links TRBV10-3 to TRBJ1-2, with TRBD1 matching 7 bases. The germline CDR1 and CDR2 sequences are ENHRY and SYGVKD. This CDR3 comprises 11 residues. Germline trimming cut 10 bases from V and 8 bases from J; bases unmatched to any gene: 7. CDR3 in DNA: TGTGCCACCTCTACAGGGGAAGGCTACACCTTC. Translated, it gives CATSTGEGYTF.

The rearrangement joins TRBV27 to TRBJ1-4; TRBD1 matches at 8 bases. V lost 6 bases to trimming and J lost 6 bases; unmatched junction nucleotides: 6. The V gene's germline CDR1 is MNHEY and CDR2 SMNVEV (reference sequence). The length of the CDR3 is 14 residues. CDR3 nucleotide sequence: TGTGCCAGCAGGGAAACAGGGGGGTATGAAAAACTGTTTTTT. The encoded protein is CASRETGGYEKLFF.

In its sample, this clonotype was seen many times. CDR3 amino acids: CASSSPDKTTEAFF. As DNA, the CDR3 is TGCGCCAGCAGCTCTCCTGACAAAACCACTGAAGCTTTCTTT. The genes are TRBV5-1 and TRBJ1-1, with D unresolved. The CDR3 consists of 14 residues. CDR1 and CDR2 (germline): SGHRS, YFSETQ. V dropped 3 bases and J dropped 4 bases, with 13 bases sitting between them.

This clonotype was recorded many times. The chain recombines TRBV7-2 with TRBJ1-1; no reliable D call. Deletions cut 2 bases from V and 4 bases from J, with 8 bases between. The germline V gene has CDR1 SGHTA and CDR2 FQGNSA. The CDR3 length is 13 residues. The CDR3 here is CASSLSRSTEAFF. In DNA form, the CDR3 reads TGTGCCAGCAGCTTATCCCGCAGCACTGAAGCTTTCTTT.

The chain couples TRBV5-5 to TRBJ2-7, with 7 nucleotides matching TRBD1. Losses at the gene ends were 3 bases for V and 4 bases for J; bases not matched to a gene: 7. Germline CDR1 is SGHKS and CDR2 is YYEKEE (reference sequence). The CDR3 extends over 14 amino acids. The CDR3 nucleotides read TGTGCCAGCAGCTCTCGACAGGGAGATTACGAGCAGTACTTC. As protein: CASSSRQGDYEQYF.

At least ten counts were recorded for this clonotype. The rearrangement links TRBV12-3 or TRBV12-4 to TRBJ1-5, with D perhaps matching TRBD1 (5 bases). The V end was cut by 6 bases, the J end by 3 bases, with 9 bases between. The CDR3 has 13 amino acids. The CDR3: CASRQESNQPQHF. The DNA for the CDR3 is TGTGCCAGCAGACAGGAATCCAATCAGCCCCAGCATTTT.

A few counts support this clonotype. The J gene is TRBJ2-1, the V gene TRBV5-1; D is possibly TRBD2 (6 bases). V was pared by 5 bases and J by 10 bases, with 16 bases between. The V gene's germline CDR1 is SGHRS and CDR2 YFSETQ. The CDR3 totals 13 residues. This CDR3 is CASRLGDWREQFF. The DNA for the CDR3 is TGCGCCAGCAGACTTGGGGACTGGAGAGAGCAGTTCTTC.

Many counts were recorded for this clonotype. The chain has TRBV29-1 and TRBJ1-6; 10 nucleotides align to TRBD1. The CDR3 totals 13 residues. Trimming at V came to 4 bases and at J to 7 bases, leaving 1 base not matched to a gene. Germline loops: CDR1 SQVTM, CDR2 ANQGSEA. CDR3 region: CSVGTGGNSPLHF. In DNA, the CDR3 is TGCAGCGTTGGGACAGGGGGGAATTCACCCCTCCACTTT.

This clonotype was counted ten times or more. V gene TRBV24-1 combines with J gene TRBJ2-1, with 9 bases identical to TRBD1. After removal of 5 bases from V and 7 bases from J, the junction contained 11 bases not matched to a gene. CDR3 length: 16 amino acids. Germline assignment: CDR1 KGHDR and CDR2 SFDVKD. The CDR3: CATSAAPGQGGNEQFF. CDR3 in DNA: TGTGCCACCAGTGCCGCCCCGGGACAGGGTGGGAATGAGCAGTTCTTC.

This clonotype came up many times. The chain employs TRBV12-3 or TRBV12-4 and TRBJ2-2, with no clear D. V shed 7 bases and J shed 6 bases, with 12 bases lying between them. The CDR3 sequence is 13 residues long. For the CDR3, the DNA is TGTGCCAGCAATTATCTTTTGGCCGGGGAGCTGTTTTTT. This codes for CASNYLLAGELFF.

This clonotype was seen more than once but under ten times. V and J are TRBV20-1 and TRBJ2-1; 12 bases line up with TRBD2. This CDR3 has 18 amino acids. Germline V gene data show CDR1 as DFQATT and CDR2 as SNEGSKA (reference sequence). CDR3 in amino acids: CRASVGLAGSSSYNEQFF. CDR3 nucleotides: TGCAGGGCATCCGTAGGACTAGCGGGGTCCAGCTCCTACAATGAGCAGTTCTTC.

The V gene is TRBV6-2 or TRBV6-3, the J gene TRBJ2-2, with 10 bases fitting TRBD2. The CDR3 runs to 14 residues. Germline V CDR1 and CDR2: MNHEY, SVGEGT. With 8 bases clipped from V and 8 bases from J, the junction kept 8 bases outside the gene matches. CDR3 coding DNA: TGTGCCAGCGTGCGACTAGCGGGTGTGGGGGAGCTGTTTTTT. It encodes CASVRLAGVGELFF.

This clonotype occurred many times. The chain has TRBV2 and TRBJ2-3; no firm D call. CDR3 length: 12 residues. The germline CDR1 and CDR2 sequences are SNHLY and FYNNEI. V was pared by 4 bases and J by 4 bases, with 6 bases between. The CDR3 sequence is CASSVFSDTQYF. The CDR3 coding sequence is TGTGCCAGCAGTGTCTTTTCAGATACGCAGTATTTT.

The table lists this clonotype with a few counts. The genes are TRBV15 and TRBJ2-3; 8 positions match TRBD2. The V and J ends lost 5 bases and 0 bases, in that order; junction bases with no gene match: 10. The CDR3 totals 17 residues. Germline V lookup: CDR1 LNHNV, CDR2 YYDKDF (reference sequence). CDR3 amino acids: CATSGKLGGASTDTQYF. CDR3 DNA: TGTGCCACCAGCGGGAAACTCGGGGGGGCAAGCACAGATACGCAGTATTTT.

This clonotype was picked up many times. The chain links TRBV20-1 to TRBJ1-1; a weak D match, TRBD1 (6 bases). The CDR3 has 11 residues. Trimming removed 0 bases from V and 11 bases from J, with 10 bases in between. Germline values: CDR1 DFQATT, CDR2 SNEGSKA (reference sequence). For the CDR3, the DNA is TGCAGTGCTAGAGATACAGGGCGGGCTTTCTTT. Translation gives CSARDTGRAFF.

This sequence joins TRBV7-2 and TRBJ1-6; the match to TRBD1 covers 7 bases. The CDR3 runs to 17 residues. The V gene's germline CDR1 is SGHTA and CDR2 FQGNSA. V shed 3 bases and J 6 bases; nucleotides not matched to a gene: 11. The CDR3, as DNA: TGTGCCAGCAGCTTGGGACTGAGGACAGGCCTTAATTCACCCCTCCACTTT. The encoded protein is CASSLGLRTGLNSPLHF. The full variable domain, with the rest looked up from reference TRBV7-2 and TRBJ1-6, is GAGVSQSPSNKVTEKGKDVELRCDPISGHTALYWYRQSLGQGLEFLIYFQGNSAPDKSGLPSDRFSAERTGGSVSTLTIQRTQQEDSAVYLCASSLGLRTGLNSPLHFGNGTRLTVT.

The V gene is TRBV12-3 or TRBV12-4, the J gene TRBJ2-7; 9 bases align to TRBD1. This CDR3 comprises 19 residues. Here the CDR3 DNA reads TGTACCATCTGTTTATCCATTACCCCGGGACAGGGATTGTCCTACGAGCAGTACTTC. It encodes CTICLSITPGQGLSYEQYF.

This clonotype came up a few times. DNA of the CDR3: TGTGCCAGCAGCCCTCCTACCTGGACAGGAAATGAAAAACTGTTTTTT. Translation gives CASSPPTWTGNEKLFF. The rearrangement joins TRBV7-3 to TRBJ1-4; 7 bases line up with TRBD1. Trimming removed 5 bases from V and 5 bases from J; junction bases left unmatched: 11. CDR1 and CDR2 (germline): SGHTA, FQGTGA. The CDR3 is made up of 16 amino acids.